Each of the 21 T cell receptor beta chains below was sequenced from the same sample in a study of cytomegalovirus exposure and HLA in healthy donors. 13 Jbeta primers and 60 Vbeta primers were used for the PCR. Using immunoSEQ multiplex PCR, the repertoire was profiled, and TCRdb retains in-frame clones only, with some absent. In the table there are 50,000 to 60,000 clones, roughly 80% of which are singletons. The sequenced material came from PBMCs. These receptors came from a middle-aged woman in good health and CMV-seropositive.

The chain links TRBV18 to TRBJ1-4, with D uncertain. The CDR3 consists of 16 residues. Per germline, CDR1 KGHSH and CDR2 LQKENI. V lost 3 bases and J 0 bases, leaving 11 bases between the germline ends. The CDR3 sequence is CASSPRATATNEKLFF. The CDR3 DNA reads TGTGCCAGCTCACCGCGCGCGACTGCAACTAATGAAAAACTGTTTTTT.

The genes are TRBV4-2 and TRBJ1-6, with D possibly matching TRBD1 (6 bases). The CDR3 contains 13 residues. Germline V CDR1 and CDR2: LGHNA, YNFKEQ. Trimming took 8 bases from V and 10 from J, leaving 15 bases between them. This CDR3 is CASSSQGESPLHF. CDR3 sequence (DNA): TGTGCCAGCTCTTCACAGGGAGAATCACCCCTCCACTTT.

The chain combines TRBV4-1 with TRBJ2-7; D ambiguous. V lost 4 bases and J 4 bases, leaving 11 bases between the germline ends. The germline V gene encodes CDR1 MGHRA and CDR2 YSYEKL. The CDR3 is 13 residues long. The CDR3 loop reads CASSPGPWYEQYF. CDR3 nucleotide sequence: TGCGCCAGCAGCCCTGGGCCCTGGTACGAGCAGTACTTC.

This chain joins TRBV6-6 and TRBJ1-2; 7 nucleotides align to TRBD1. The CDR3 consists of 13 residues. Germline V gene sequence: CDR1 MNHNY, CDR2 SVGAGI (reference sequence). Losses at the gene ends were 4 bases for V and 7 bases for J; bases not matched to a gene: 6. The CDR3 DNA reads as TGTGCCAGCAGTTTGGGACAGATTCGTGGCTACACCTTC. Protein sequence: CASSLGQIRGYTF.

This chain joins TRBV7-2 and TRBJ1-5, with 7 bases fitting TRBD1. J lost 7 bases, V lost 1 base, and 13 bases had no gene match. The CDR3 has 17 amino acids. Germline-derived CDR1 and CDR2 are SGHTA and FQGNSA. The CDR3 is CASSLGPTGVLGQPQHF. The DNA of the CDR3 is TGTGCCAGCAGCTTAGGTCCCACAGGGGTCCTGGGGCAGCCCCAGCATTTT.

The rearrangement uses TRBV10-3 and TRBJ1-1; D is possibly TRBD1 (5 bases). The CDR3 length is 11 residues. Trimming cost V 2 bases and J 8 bases, with 6 bases left between them. CDR1 is ENHRY and CDR2 is SYGVKD in the germline V gene. CDR3 DNA sequence: TGTGCCATCAGTGAGGACAGAGAAGCTTTCTTT. Protein sequence: CAISEDREAFF.

V gene TRBV2 combines with J gene TRBJ1-5, with D possibly TRBD1 on 6 matching bases. The CDR3 contains 15 residues. Trimming pared 8 bases from V and 0 bases from J, leaving 14 bases between. Per germline, CDR1 SNHLY and CDR2 FYNNEI. The CDR3 DNA follows: TGTGCCAGCGCGACGGACAGTTATAGCAATCAGCCCCAGCATTTT. It yields the protein CASATDSYSNQPQHF.

V and J are TRBV19 and TRBJ1-1; D call uncertain. Trimming shortened V by 6 bases and J by 6 bases, and 17 bases separated the two germline ends. Germline values: CDR1 LNHDA, CDR2 SQIVND (reference sequence). CDR3 size: 14 residues. The CDR3 nucleotides read TGTGCCAGTAGGCGGACCTTGGTGGAGGCTGAAGCTTTCTTT. This codes for CASRRTLVEAEAFF.

The rearrangement joins TRBV13 to TRBJ2-2; 8 bases are shared with TRBD1. The CDR3 is 14 amino acids. CDR1 is PRHDT and CDR2 is FYEKMQ in the germline V gene (reference sequence). The V and J ends lost 5 bases and 6 bases, in that order; junction bases with no gene match: 5. This CDR3 is CASSTRDRPGELFF. The CDR3 DNA reads as TGTGCCAGCAGCACCCGGGACAGGCCCGGGGAGCTGTTTTTT.

This clone was seen only once. The rearrangement joins TRBV20-1 to TRBJ2-1, with D maybe TRBD1 (5 bases). The CDR3 length is 11 residues. V was cut by 6 bases and J by 6 bases, with 9 bases left in between. CDR1 and CDR2 from the germline V gene are DFQATT and SNEGSKA (reference sequence). The CDR3 DNA is TGCAGTGCCTGCAGGGTCAATGAGCAGTTCTTC. Translating it yields CSACRVNEQFF.

The gene calls are TRBV5-1 and TRBJ1-6; possible D gene TRBD1, 6 bases. Germline V gene data show CDR1 as SGHRS and CDR2 as YFSETQ. The length of the CDR3 is 18 residues. Trimming removed 1 base at V and 7 bases at J, with 21 bases between. CDR3 loop: CASSLLDAGGPSNSPLHF. CDR3 sequence (DNA): TGCGCCAGCAGCTTGTTGGATGCCGGGGGGCCCTCAAATTCACCCCTCCACTTT. The full variable domain, with the rest looked up from reference TRBV5-1 and TRBJ1-6, is KAGVTQTPRYLIKTRGQQVTLSCSPISGHRSVSWYQQTPGQGLQFLFEYFSETQRNKGNFPGRFSGRQFSNSRSEMNVSTLELGDSALYLCASSLLDAGGPSNSPLHFGNGTRLTVT.

The rearrangement links TRBV4-2 to TRBJ1-5, with D maybe TRBD1 (6 bases). In germline, CDR1 is LGHNA, CDR2 YNFKEQ. V was cut by 0 bases and J by 6 bases, with 9 bases left in between. The CDR3 sequence is 14 residues long. The CDR3 nucleotides are TGTGCCAGCAGCCAAGATGGGGGCGGTCAGCCCCAGCATTTT. The encoded protein is CASSQDGGGQPQHF.

The chain carries TRBV6-5 and TRBJ2-7; TRBD1 aligns across 7 bases. The germline V gene encodes CDR1 MNHEY and CDR2 SVGAGI. The CDR3 contains 15 residues. V gave up 4 bases and J gave up 1 base; unmatched junction bases: 7. CDR3 in amino acids: CASSSQTGLSYEQYF. CDR3 coding DNA: TGTGCCAGCAGTTCCCAGACAGGGCTTTCCTACGAGCAGTACTTC.

About this clone: A junction boundary mismatches the germline segment, possibly from a read error. The J gene is TRBJ2-5, the V gene TRBV5-1; 7 bases agree with TRBD2. The CDR3 loop spans 16 amino acids. CDR1 is SGHRS, CDR2 YFSETQ, per germline. CDR3 in amino acids: CASSLVRGGNQEAQYF. The CDR3 coding sequence is TGCGCCAGCAGCTTGGTACGCGGGGGAAACCAAGAGGCCCAGTACTTC.

The V and J genes are TRBV5-6 and TRBJ1-6, with 7 bases matching TRBD1. Germline V CDR1 and CDR2: SGHDT, YYEEEE. The CDR3 is 18 amino acids. Unmatched junction bases numbered 11, after V lost 4 bases and J lost 1 base. The CDR3 DNA follows: TGTGCCAGCAGCCTGGGAGGAGGGGGCGCGTCCTATAATTCACCCCTCCACTTT. Residues: CASSLGGGGASYNSPLHF. Filled out from reference TRBV5-6 and TRBJ1-6, the complete variable domain reads DAGVTQSPTHLIKTRGQQVTLRCSPKSGHDTVSWYQQALGQGPQFIFQYYEEEERQRGNFPDRFSGHQFPNYSSELNVNALLLGDSALYLCASSLGGGGASYNSPLHFGNGTRLTVT.

With regard to this clone: A junction boundary mismatches the germline segment, possibly from a read error. The chain uses TRBV7-9 and TRBJ2-2; D is unresolved. From germline, CDR1 is SEHNR and CDR2 FQNEAQ (reference sequence). The CDR3 is 12 amino acids. In DNA, the CDR3 is TGTTCCAGCAGCCTATACACCGGGGAGCTGTTTTTT. This sequence encodes CSSSLYTGELFF.

The V call is TRBV9, the J call TRBJ2-7, with 7 bases fitting TRBD1. Germline values: CDR1 SGDLS, CDR2 YYNGEE. CDR3 size: 15 residues. Losses at the gene ends were 1 base for V and 0 bases for J; bases not matched to a gene: 4. CDR3 nucleotides: TGTGCCAGCAGCGTAAGGGACAGTGTCTCCTACGAGCAGTACTTC. Amino acid sequence: CASSVRDSVSYEQYF.

This chain joins TRBV4-1 and TRBJ2-1; D perhaps matches TRBD2 (5 bases). The germline gives CDR1 MGHRA, CDR2 YSYEKL. The CDR3 sequence is 15 residues long. V was cut by 5 bases and J by 8 bases, with 19 bases left in between. The CDR3 is CASSSSELRRDEQFF. The DNA of the CDR3 is TGCGCCAGCAGCTCAAGTGAGCTGAGGCGGGATGAGCAGTTCTTC.

The V gene is TRBV14, the J gene TRBJ2-1; no clear D. V shed 4 bases and J shed 5 bases, with 18 bases lying between them. Looked up from germline, CDR1 is SGHDN and CDR2 is FVKESK. The length of the CDR3 is 16 residues. The CDR3 sequence: CASSPVLRSSNNEQFF. In nucleotides, the CDR3 is TGTGCCAGCAGCCCCGTTTTGCGGTCTTCTAACAATGAGCAGTTCTTC.

The chain couples TRBV5-1 to TRBJ2-1, with D perhaps TRBD2 (6 bases). CDR3 size: 14 residues. Germline V CDR1 and CDR2: SGHRS, YFSETQ. V was cut by 0 bases and J by 8 bases, with 12 bases left in between. The CDR3 region is CASSLGQGGHEQFF. In DNA form, the CDR3 reads TGCGCCAGCAGCTTGGGGCAGGGAGGCCATGAGCAGTTCTTC.

About this clone: A read error may produce the germline difference seen at one junction end. The chain employs TRBV9 and TRBJ1-5; unclear D gene. CDR3 size: 13 residues. Germline V CDR1 and CDR2: SGDLS, YYNGEE. The CDR3 DNA follows: TGTGCCAGCAGCAGGACTGGGAATCGGCCCCAGCATTTT. Its translation is CASSRTGNRPQHF.